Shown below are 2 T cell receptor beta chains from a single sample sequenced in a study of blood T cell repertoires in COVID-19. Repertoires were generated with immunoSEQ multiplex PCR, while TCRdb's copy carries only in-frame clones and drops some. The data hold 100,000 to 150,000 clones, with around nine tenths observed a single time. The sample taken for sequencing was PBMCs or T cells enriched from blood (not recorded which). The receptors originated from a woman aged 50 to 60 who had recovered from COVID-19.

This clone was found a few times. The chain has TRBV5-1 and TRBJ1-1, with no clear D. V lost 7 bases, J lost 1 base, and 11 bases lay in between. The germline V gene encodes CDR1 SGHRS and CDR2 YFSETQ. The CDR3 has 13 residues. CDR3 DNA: TGCGCCAGCCGTCCGAGTCAGAACACTGAAGCTTTCTTT. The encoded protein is CASRPSQNTEAFF. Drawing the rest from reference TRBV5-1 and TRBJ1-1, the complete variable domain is KAGVTQTPRYLIKTRGQQVTLSCSPISGHRSVSWYQQTPGQGLQFLFEYFSETQRNKGNFPGRFSGRQFSNSRSEMNVSTLELGDSALYLCASRPSQNTEAFFGQGTRLTVV.

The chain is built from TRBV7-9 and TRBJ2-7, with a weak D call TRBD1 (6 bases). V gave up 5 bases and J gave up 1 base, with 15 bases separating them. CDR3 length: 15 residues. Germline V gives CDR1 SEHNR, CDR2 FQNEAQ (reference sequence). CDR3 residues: CASSTTGPGSYEQYF. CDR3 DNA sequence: TGTGCCAGCAGCACCACAGGGCCCGGGTCCTACGAGCAGTACTTC.